A single T cell receptor beta chain is shown here with its context. This entry belongs to a study of shared clonotypes between healthy human individuals. Looking at the study overall: Donors had three CD4 naive, three CD4 memory, two CD8 naive and one CD8 memory plate apiece.

V lost 5 bases to trimming and J lost 0 bases; unmatched junction nucleotides: 3. Germline loops: CDR1 LNHDA, CDR2 SQIVND (reference sequence). The CDR3 is 15 residues long. The assay was carried out at the deep level. Profiled with immunoSEQ multiplex PCR; TCRdb holds only in-frame clones, not every one. The data show roughly 500,000 clones, almost 97% seen once. CD45RA+ naive and CD45RA-negative memory subsets were separated from CD4+ cells. The chain combines TRBV19 with TRBJ2-3; 9 positions agree with TRBD1. The specimen was naive CD4+ T cells sorted from blood. The subset was: CD45RA+ positively selected. This TCR came from a woman in her 30s in good health. DNA of the CDR3: TGTGCCAGTAGTGGGGGACAGGGCAGCACAGATACGCAGTATTTT. This gives the protein CASSGGQGSTDTQYF.